This T cell receptor beta chain was captured in a study of T cells expressing NK-cell markers. Looking at the study overall: Sorted CD3+CD56+NKG2C+, CD3+CD56+NKG2C- and CD3+CD56-NKG2C+ T-cell subsets were beta-chain profiled. The authors sequenced eight donors, of whom seven were HCMV-seropositive and one was seronegative.

Remarks on this clonotype: What it binds is not known.

Study-wide results and limits: In about six donors, dominant NKG2C+ clonotypes were roughly 1.0-7.0% of CD8+ T cells.

From the 5' RACE reads, TCRdb lists one entry per CDR3 protein and no DNA. The table lists about 150,000 distinct CDR3 sequences, with around 20% in the top ten. The CDR3 is 14 residues long. Per germline, CDR1 SGHRS and CDR2 YFSETQ. V and J are TRBV5-1 and TRBJ1-1; TCRdb gives TRBD1 as the D gene, but with no DNA this cannot be confirmed. What was sequenced was blood T cells: a sorted CD56 or NKG2C T cell subset, CD4+ or CD8+ T cells, or bulk PBMC T cells (not recorded which). This clonotype was sampled from a man aged 18-69 years in good health. CDR3 region: CASSLGQGRTEAFF.